The 3 T cell receptor beta chains in this list originate from one sample, sequenced in a study of blood T cell repertoires in COVID-19. The table came from immunoSEQ multiplex PCR; TCRdb's copy has only in-frame clones and leaves some out. This sample has approximately 53,000 clones, with 90% to 95% found just once. The sample taken for sequencing was peripheral blood. Every receptor here comes from a woman aged 80 or over with acute or convalescent COVID-19.

This clone was seen once. The rearrangement links TRBV9 to TRBJ1-3; possibly TRBD1 for D (6 bases). Germline values: CDR1 SGDLS, CDR2 YYNGEE. V gave up 3 bases and J gave up 3 bases, with 13 bases separating them. This CDR3 spans 15 amino acids. The CDR3: CASSAQGTRGNTIYF. Here the CDR3 DNA reads TGTGCCAGCAGCGCCCAGGGGACCCGTGGAAACACCATATATTTT.

This clone was detected once. CDR3 amino acids: CASSPRLLAGKNNEQFF. CDR3 in DNA: TGTGCCAGTAGTCCCCGTTTACTAGCGGGAAAAAACAATGAGCAGTTCTTC. The chain combines TRBV19 with TRBJ2-1; 10 bases are a match to TRBD2. The CDR3 covers 17 residues. Per the germline V gene, CDR1 is LNHDA and CDR2 is SQIVND (reference sequence). Trimming took 5 bases from V and 5 from J; bases not matched to a gene: 12.

The J gene is TRBJ2-1, the V gene TRBV30; 7 bases match TRBD1. Germline trimming cut 5 bases from V and 5 bases from J; bases unmatched to any gene: 6. The germline CDR1 and CDR2 sequences are GTSNPN and SVGIG (reference sequence). CDR3 length equals 13 residues. CDR3 sequence (DNA): TGTGCCTGGGAGACAGGGATTAACAATGAGCAGTTCTTC. Amino acids: CAWETGINNEQFF.